The clone carrying this T cell receptor beta chain came up many times. Its matching antigen is unknown. The sample belongs to a study of CD8 T cells in ankylosing spondylitis. One entry per CDR3 protein results from TCRdb running MiXCR on the 5' RACE reads. This repertoire shows some 140,000 distinct CDR3 sequences, roughly 8% found once; its top ten account for 7.3%. CDR1 is SEHNR, CDR2 FQNEAQ, per germline (reference sequence). V shed 6 bases and J 7 bases; nucleotides not matched to a gene: 5. The CDR3 contains 14 residues. The study, taken as a whole, reports: Disease-associated clones were reportedly significantly overrepresented in matched ankylosing spondylitis synovial fluid.

The sequence came from a male donor with ankylosing spondylitis. This sequence joins TRBV7-9 and TRBJ1-4; 10 bases align to TRBD1. Sequencing was performed on synovial fluid, either unsorted or a sorted T cell fraction (not recorded which). The CDR3 DNA is TGTGCCAGCAGGCAGACAGGGGGCGGTGAAAAACTGTTTTTT. This sequence encodes CASRQTGGGEKLFF.